A single T cell receptor (beta chain) is shown here with its context. The data belong to a study of blood T cell repertoires in COVID-19. The overall study: Specimens from acute and convalescent COVID-19 originated in the United States, Italy and Spain. T cells, B-cell-depleted T cells, or PBMCs provided the cDNA or gDNA that served as material.

Trimming removed 2 bases from V and 9 bases from J, with 17 bases in between. The CDR3 has 15 residues. CDR1 is SGDLS, CDR2 YYNGEE, per germline. Original processing methods: Researchers report that nucleated cell counts were estimated from reference gene primer amplification. The table came from immunoSEQ multiplex PCR; TCRdb's copy has only in-frame clones and leaves some out. Clone size and the V and J calls come from that table; the DNA yielded D and trimming. The repertoire consists of approximately 110,000 clones, with more than 80% occurring once and the leading ten covering approximately 8.1%.

Input material: peripheral blood. This clonotype originated in a woman aged 40 to 50 with acute or convalescent COVID-19. J is TRBJ1-4 and V is TRBV9, with a tentative D call TRBD1 (5 bases). CDR3 in amino acids: CASSVRGQPGQKLFF. The CDR3 coding sequence is TGTGCCAGCAGCGTGAGAGGTCAGCCAGGGCAAAAACTGTTTTTT.